This passage covers 18 T cell receptor beta chains from one sample sequenced in a study of CD8+ T cells in alopecia areata. Sequencing used cDNA as its template, made by extracting RNA and reverse transcribing it. Sequencing used immunoSEQ multiplex PCR; TCRdb keeps in-frame clones, though not all of them. The sample yields roughly 110,000 clones, around three fifths seen once. Regarding treatment: oral pan-JAK inhibitor, 5-10 mg twice daily. The material sequenced was CD4+ T cells sorted from blood, taken at week 24, from a patient treated with tofacitinib. The receptor source for this set is a human donor with alopecia areata.

J is TRBJ2-3 and V is TRBV30; no firm D call. The CDR3 extends over 13 amino acids. Trimming removed 0 bases from V and 4 bases from J, with 8 bases in between. CDR1 and CDR2 (germline): GTSNPN, SVGIG (reference sequence). CDR3 sequence (DNA): TGTGCCTGGAGTGTGGCCGGACCAGATACGCAGTATTTT. This sequence encodes CAWSVAGPDTQYF.

The chain couples TRBV5-6 to TRBJ1-1; D is ambiguous. Germline CDR1 reads SGHDT; CDR2 reads YYEEEE. Trimming took off 0 bases at V and 2 bases at J, with 11 bases between the two ends. The length of the CDR3 is 15 residues. CDR3 nucleotides: TGTGCCAGCAGCTTGGGAGACCTCACAAACACTGAAGCTTTCTTT. Translated, it gives CASSLGDLTNTEAFF.

The chain employs TRBV28 and TRBJ1-6; 8 positions agree with TRBD1. J lost 10 bases, V lost 6 bases, and 8 bases had no gene match. This CDR3 contains 14 residues. Germline CDR1 is MDHEN and CDR2 is SYDVKM. The chain's CDR3 is CASRTGDRTSPLHF. CDR3 bases: TGTGCCAGCAGAACCGGGGACAGGACCTCACCCCTCCACTTT.

The rearrangement joins TRBV21-1 to TRBJ2-5; the D call of TRBD1 is as the table states it, not checked on the DNA. TRBV21-1 is classified as a pseudogene. CDR3 length: 15 residues. CDR3 sequence (DNA): TGTGCCAGCATTACAGGGGGAGGTCGAAAAGAGACCCAGTACTTC. Encoded protein: CASITGGGRKETQYF.

Worth noting for this clone: The sample holds other DNA sequences that translate to the same CDR3. This chain links TRBV18 with TRBJ1-1; 8 nucleotides match TRBD1. V was clipped by 3 bases and J by 5 bases; unmatched bases: 2. The CDR3 sequence is 13 residues long. The germline V gene encodes CDR1 KGHSH and CDR2 LQKENI. This CDR3 reads CASSPRTGTEAFF. The CDR3 nucleotides read TGTGCCAGCTCACCCCGGACAGGGACTGAAGCTTTCTTT.

In the case of this clone: Compared with germline, one end of the junction differs, possibly owing to a read error. This rearrangement joins TRBV5-4 to TRBJ2-1, with 13 bases aligning to TRBD2. The CDR3 has 12 residues. Per the germline V gene, CDR1 is SGHNT and CDR2 is YYREEE (reference sequence). This chain's CDR3 is CASSGLAGAPIF. The CDR3 DNA reads TGCGCCAGCAGCGGACTAGCGGGGGCCCCAATCTTC.

This chain joins TRBV29-1 and TRBJ2-1, with D possibly being TRBD1 or TRBD2 (5 bases each). Trimming removed 7 bases from V and 3 bases from J, with 16 bases in between. The CDR3 consists of 14 residues. Germline-derived CDR1 and CDR2 are SQVTM and ANQGSEA. CDR3 sequence: CSAPQGPYYNEQFF. The CDR3 DNA reads TGCAGCGCCCCCCAGGGACCCTACTACAATGAGCAGTTCTTC.

The table lists this clone with a few counts. The chain recombines TRBV7-8 with TRBJ2-7; D possibly uses TRBD1 or TRBD2 (5 bases each). CDR1 is SGHVS, CDR2 FQNEAQ, per germline. The CDR3 length is 15 residues. The V gene lost 4 bases and the J gene lost 5 bases, with 18 bases spanning the gap. The CDR3 reads CASSWQLGTANEQYF. CDR3 DNA: TGTGCCAGCAGCTGGCAGCTGGGGACCGCCAACGAGCAGTACTTC. Based on the CDR3 plus reference TRBV7-8 and TRBJ2-7, the full variable domain is GAGVSQSPRYKVAKRGQDVALRCDPISGHVSLFWYQQALGQGPEFLTYFQNEAQLDKSGLPSDRFFAERPEGSVSTLKIQRTQQEDSAVYLCASSWQLGTANEQYFGPGTRLTVT.

The genes are TRBV12-2 and TRBJ2-1. TRBV12-2 is annotated as a pseudogene. This CDR3 region has 13 residues. The CDR3 protein is CASRLGIHNEQFF. CDR3 bases: TGTGCAAGTCGCTTGGGGATTCACAATGAGCAGTTCTTC.

This chain joins TRBV13 and TRBJ1-4; possible D gene TRBD1, 5 bases. This CDR3 spans 14 amino acids. V dropped 4 bases and J dropped 8 bases, with 14 bases sitting between them. The germline gives CDR1 PRHDT, CDR2 FYEKMQ (reference sequence). CDR3 residues: CASSSDRAPEKLFF. CDR3 in DNA: TGTGCCAGCAGCTCAGACAGAGCCCCGGAAAAACTGTTTTTT.

The genes are TRBV18 and TRBJ1-1, with D tentatively TRBD1 (6 bases). CDR3 size: 13 residues. Germline CDR1 KGHSH, CDR2 LQKENI. V lost 0 bases and J 11 bases, leaving 13 bases between the germline ends. This CDR3 reads CASSPPLADRAFF. Written as DNA, the CDR3 is TGTGCCAGCTCACCACCTTTAGCAGACAGGGCTTTCTTT.

Comments on this clone: At the DNA level, this CDR3 is encoded by other sequences in the same sample as well. This chain links TRBV5-1 with TRBJ2-5, with TRBD2 matching over 14 bases. This CDR3 is built from 15 residues. Germline V lookup: CDR1 SGHRS, CDR2 YFSETQ. The J segment lost 4 bases and the V segment lost 4 bases, leaving 3 bases of the junction unmatched. The CDR3 loop is CASSLGTSGGETQYF. CDR3 in DNA: TGCGCCAGCAGCCTCGGGACTAGCGGGGGAGAGACCCAGTACTTC.

This clone was seen at least ten times. The J gene is TRBJ2-3, the V gene TRBV7-9, with D perhaps matching TRBD2 (6 bases). Trimming left V 2 bases short and J 0 bases short, with 9 bases between. There are 15 residues in the CDR3. From germline, CDR1 is SEHNR and CDR2 FQNEAQ (reference sequence). CDR3 residues: CASSLRAGSTDTQYF. CDR3 coding DNA: TGTGCCAGCAGCTTAAGGGCGGGAAGCACAGATACGCAGTATTTT.

The gene calls are TRBV27 and TRBJ1-4; tentative D call: TRBD1 (5 bases). Germline V lookup: CDR1 MNHEY, CDR2 SMNVEV (reference sequence). This CDR3 contains 16 residues. Trimming left V 3 bases short and J 0 bases short, with 11 bases between. The CDR3 loop is CASSLKGITTNEKLFF. The CDR3 bases are TGTGCCAGCAGTTTGAAGGGGATCACAACTAATGAAAAACTGTTTTTT.

V is TRBV4-1 and J is TRBJ2-5, with D unresolved. Germline values: CDR1 MGHRA, CDR2 YSYEKL. V was shortened by 4 bases and J by 5 bases, with 11 bases between the two germline ends. CDR3 length equals 13 residues. Written as DNA, the CDR3 is TGCGCCAGCAGCCCGACACAATACGAGACCCAGTACTTC. Amino acids: CASSPTQYETQYF.

The chain couples TRBV5-6 to TRBJ2-3; TRBD1 agrees at 11 bases. CDR1 and CDR2 (germline): SGHDT, YYEEEE. The CDR3 runs to 15 residues. The V and J ends lost 6 bases and 3 bases, in that order; junction bases with no gene match: 6. The CDR3 region has the DNA TGTGCCAGCACCGGCCGGGACAGGGGGACAGATACGCAGTATTTT. It encodes CASTGRDRGTDTQYF.

The rearrangement links TRBV5-1 to TRBJ1-6; the D gene is possibly TRBD1 (5 bases). Trimming cost V 0 bases and J 7 bases, with 5 bases left between them. Per germline, CDR1 SGHRS and CDR2 YFSETQ. CDR3 length equals 13 residues. CDR3 coding DNA: TGCGCCAGCAGCTTGGGACAGAATTCACCCCTCCACTTT. It is translated as CASSLGQNSPLHF.

This clone was detected only a few times. This chain uses TRBV7-8 with TRBJ1-5, with TRBD1 as a possible D gene (5 bases). The CDR3 runs to 13 residues. V lost 1 base and J 8 bases, leaving 9 bases between the germline ends. Germline V gives CDR1 SGHVS, CDR2 FQNEAQ. The DNA of the CDR3 is TGTGCCAGCAGCTTAGGGCCAGGGAAGCCCCAGCATTTT. Its translation: CASSLGPGKPQHF. Based on the CDR3 plus reference TRBV7-8 and TRBJ1-5, the full variable domain is GAGVSQSPRYKVAKRGQDVALRCDPISGHVSLFWYQQALGQGPEFLTYFQNEAQLDKSGLPSDRFFAERPEGSVSTLKIQRTQQEDSAVYLCASSLGPGKPQHFGDGTRLSIL.